The entry below describes one T cell receptor beta chain. The sorted Tregs were CD4+CD25+CD127-/low cells. With V trimmed by 5 bases and J by 8 bases, 8 bases remained unmatched. In germline, CDR1 is MNHEY, CDR2 SVGEGT. The CDR3 spans 14 residues. MiXCR, run by TCRdb on the 5' RACE reads, gives a single entry per CDR3 protein. The sample lists 9,500 to 15,000 distinct CDR3 sequences, 51% occurring once. The chain is built from TRBV6-2 or TRBV6-3 and TRBJ2-1; 8 nucleotides match TRBD2. What was sequenced was tumor-infiltrating Tregs sorted from the breast tumor. This TCR came from a female donor with breast cancer. CDR3 in amino acids: CASSRSGTRDEQFF. The DNA for the CDR3 is TGTGCCAGCAGTAGATCAGGGACTAGGGATGAGCAGTTCTTC.